This T cell receptor beta chain comes out of a study of graft-versus-host responses after intestinal transplantation. For the study at large: Tacrolimus plus steroids were given to all recipients for 3 to 4 years, preceded by anti-thymocyte globulin induction. Notes on the study in general: Recipient marrow held GvH clones, some first seen in ileum or blood. There was an association between peak levels of circulating GvH clones and early post-transplant HvG declines.

This clone was observed a few times. The antigen is unknown. The method was immunoSEQ multiplex PCR; TCRdb's version includes in-frame clones alone and lacks a portion of them. The sample comprises some 85,000 clones, more than 75% of which are singletons, and about 8% rests with the top ten. V dropped 2 bases and J dropped 0 bases, with 8 bases sitting between them. The CDR3 runs 14 residues. In germline, CDR1 is SGHTA, CDR2 FQGTGA. The chain is built from TRBV7-3 and TRBJ2-7, with a weak D call TRBD1 (5 bases). This sequence was found in a human donor who was the organ donor for an intestinal transplant. The sample here was unstimulated CD8+ T cells sorted from spleen or lymph node cells, taken before transplant. CDR3 in amino acids: CASSLGASSYEQYF. The CDR3 DNA reads TGTGCCAGCAGCTTAGGGGCCAGCTCCTACGAGCAGTACTTC.